Below, 9 T cell receptor beta chains from the same sample are listed, as sequenced in a study of blood T cell repertoires in COVID-19. Profiling relied on immunoSEQ multiplex PCR, and the TCRdb table lists in-frame clones only, not all of them. The table lists about 33,000 clones, 65% to 90% of them singletons. The sample consisted of peripheral blood. These receptors were collected from a human donor in a cohort sampled during active COVID-19.

The rearrangement uses TRBV7-8 and TRBJ2-2; the D gene is possibly TRBD2 (6 bases). V lost 6 bases to trimming and J lost 6 bases, with 17 bases between them. Germline CDR1 reads SGHVS; CDR2 reads FQNEAQ. CDR3 size: 15 residues. CDR3 DNA sequence: TGTGCCAGCAGGGCGGGACGCTTTTTGGCCGGGGAGCTGTTTTTT. The encoded protein is CASRAGRFLAGELFF.

This sequence joins TRBV7-8 and TRBJ1-6; D may be TRBD1 (5 bases). V lost 3 bases and J 10 bases, leaving 13 bases between the germline ends. This CDR3 region has 14 residues. Looked up from germline, CDR1 is SGHVS and CDR2 is FQNEAQ. In DNA, the CDR3 is TGTGCCAGCAGCTTCGGGGGTCGGCAGTCACCCCTCCACTTT. Protein sequence: CASSFGGRQSPLHF.

The gene calls are TRBV27 and TRBJ1-3; D is undetermined. Germline CDR1 and CDR2: MNHEY and SMNVEV (reference sequence). The V end was cut by 6 bases, the J end by 6 bases, with 12 bases between. The CDR3 is 13 residues long. CDR3 amino acids: CASSTTELNTIYF. CDR3 nucleotide sequence: TGTGCCAGCAGCACGACGGAGCTAAACACCATATATTTT.

This chain uses TRBV6-2 or TRBV6-3 with TRBJ2-1; no clear D. Per the germline V gene, CDR1 is MNHEY and CDR2 is SVGEGT. The CDR3 loop spans 11 amino acids. Trimming removed 6 bases from V and 8 bases from J, with 8 bases in between. CDR3 in DNA: TGTGCCAGCAGCAATAGTGATGAGCAGTTCTTC. Its protein product is CASSNSDEQFF.

The chain uses TRBV6-5 and TRBJ1-1; D ambiguous. Trimming left V 6 bases short and J 6 bases short, with 17 bases between. CDR1 and CDR2 (germline): MNHEY, SVGAGI. This CDR3 contains 14 residues. CDR3 nucleotide sequence: TGTGCCAGCAGCCGGACTCTTGCGATTGCTGAAGCTTTCTTT. This sequence encodes CASSRTLAIAEAFF.

This chain connects TRBV27 to TRBJ2-7; the D gene is possibly TRBD2 (6 bases). Per germline, CDR1 MNHEY and CDR2 SMNVEV (reference sequence). V was cut by 5 bases and J by 6 bases, with 14 bases left in between. The CDR3 is 13 amino acids. The CDR3 DNA reads as TGTGCCAGCAGTCCGGGACTCCCGCGCGAGCAGTACTTC. This codes for CASSPGLPREQYF.

The chain combines TRBV7-8 with TRBJ2-7; D unresolved. The CDR3 extends over 14 amino acids. CDR1 is SGHVS and CDR2 is FQNEAQ in the germline V gene. V was trimmed by 0 bases and J by 0 bases, leaving 6 bases between them. The CDR3 here is CASSLAGGSYEQYF. The DNA for the CDR3 is TGTGCCAGCAGCTTAGCCGGCGGCTCCTACGAGCAGTACTTC.

The rearrangement links TRBV24-1 to TRBJ2-1; TRBD2 matches at 9 bases. Germline assignment: CDR1 KGHDR and CDR2 SFDVKD. Trimming cost V 5 bases and J 0 bases; bases outside gene matches: 4. The CDR3 spans 16 residues. The DNA for the CDR3 is TGTGCCACCAGTGGTCCTAGCGGGGACTCCTACAATGAGCAGTTCTTC. Its protein is CATSGPSGDSYNEQFF.

The chain has TRBV7-9 and TRBJ1-5; 8 bases agree with TRBD1. This CDR3 is 15 amino acids long. CDR1 is SEHNR, CDR2 FQNEAQ, per germline (reference sequence). The junction had 6 bases not matched to a gene; V was cut back by 3 bases and J by 5 bases. In DNA, the CDR3 is TGTGCCAGCAGCTTGGACAGGGTAGGCTATCAGCCCCAGCATTTT. It codes for CASSLDRVGYQPQHF.